This T cell receptor beta chain is from a study of blood T cell repertoires in COVID-19. Study-wide context: COVID-19 samples, acute and convalescent, were from the United States, Italy and Spain. In each case, the material was cDNA or gDNA derived from T cells, B-cell-depleted T cells, or PBMCs.

TCRdb's copy holds only in-frame clones and misses some; the assay was immunoSEQ multiplex PCR. This table has roughly 100,000 clones, 79% appearing once. Germline lookup yields CDR1 SGDLS and CDR2 YYNGEE. The ends lost 3 bases at V and 2 bases at J; junction bases unmatched: 9. There are 16 residues in the CDR3. The clonotype originates from a woman of 80 years or more with active or convalescent COVID-19. The chain combines TRBV9 with TRBJ1-1, with 8 bases fitting TRBD1. The sequencing sample was made of peripheral blood. This CDR3 reads CASSEGGQVGNTEAFF. The CDR3 DNA sequence: TGTGCCAGCAGCGAGGGGGGACAGGTCGGAAACACTGAAGCTTTCTTT.